The entry below gives a single T cell receptor beta chain sequence along with its context. The antigen is not known. A much larger clone is a single base away; this may be a read error. This record comes from a study of T cell repertoires in cytomegalovirus infection. Study at large: Evidence of both CMV infection and a matching HLA type came from public TCR beta signatures.

TCRdb recomputed calls from the reads with MiXCR, one row per CDR3 protein. The data contain roughly 990,000 distinct CDR3 sequences, roughly a third of them singletons. The germline CDR1 and CDR2 sequences are SGHRS and YFSETQ. This CDR3 comprises 14 residues. Specimen: cultured CD8+ T cells from PBMCs, collected from culture after CMV antigen stimulation. The TCR comes from a human donor in good health (CMV status not recorded). Some clones in this sample may be carry-over from other donors' samples. The chain is built from TRBV5-1 and TRBJ2-6; D unclear. CDR3 nucleotides: TGCGCCAGCAGTGATACCTCTGGGACCAACGTCCTGACTTTC. It is translated as CASSDTSGTNVLTF.